The next 18 T cell receptor beta chains were all read from a single sample in a study of T cells in Graves' hyperthyroidism and ophthalmopathy. RNA transcripts were the template for amplifying TCR beta CDR3 regions. Carried out on the TCR CDR3, a first-round RT-PCR used the HTBI primer set. TCRdb itself ran the multiplex PCR reads through MiXCR, one entry per CDR3 protein. The sample gives around 660,000 distinct CDR3 sequences, just under 45% of which show up once; less than 9% is in the top ten. Specimen: peripheral blood or thyroid tissue (not recorded which). These receptors were taken from an adult man with Graves' disease, either hyperthyroidism or ophthalmopathy (not recorded which).

This clonotype has a count of ten or more. The chain carries TRBV20-1 and TRBJ2-5; D is unresolved. The CDR3 length is 13 residues. CDR1 and CDR2 (germline): DFQATT, SNEGSKA (reference sequence). V lost 3 bases and J lost 5, with 13 bases in between. The CDR3 loop reads CSARRNNGETQYF. CDR3 sequence (DNA): TGCAGTGCTAGGCGTAACAATGGGGAGACCCAGTACTTC.

The chain employs TRBV7-9 and TRBJ2-5; tentatively, D is TRBD1 or TRBD2 (5 bases each). Between the trimmed V and J ends, which lost 4 bases and 0 bases, there was a span of 9 bases. Germline lookup yields CDR1 SEHNR and CDR2 FQNEAQ (reference sequence). The length of the CDR3 is 14 residues. This CDR3 is CASSWGRYQETQYF. As DNA, the CDR3 is TGTGCCAGCAGCTGGGGACGGTACCAAGAGACCCAGTACTTC.

Notes on this clonotype: A much larger clone is a single base away; this may be a read error. The rearrangement uses TRBV10-3 and TRBJ1-3; D is uncertain. V lost 2 bases and J 3 bases, leaving 11 bases between the germline ends. Germline-derived CDR1 and CDR2 are ENHRY and SYGVKD. The CDR3 totals 15 residues. CDR3 nucleotides: TGTGCCATCAGTGAGCCGGGAATCGGTGGAAACACCATATATTTT. Its protein is CAISEPGIGGNTIYF.

This chain uses TRBV20-1 with TRBJ1-5, with D maybe TRBD1 (6 bases). Between the trimmed V and J ends, which lost 5 bases and 6 bases, there was a span of 17 bases. Germline values: CDR1 DFQATT, CDR2 SNEGSKA (reference sequence). The CDR3 spans 14 residues. The CDR3 protein is CSAPEPGGRQPQHF. The DNA for the CDR3 is TGCAGTGCTCCCGAGCCCGGGGGGCGTCAGCCCCAGCATTTT.

As regards this clonotype: The conserved final phenylalanine or tryptophan is absent from the CDR3, which likely points to a read error. The chain uses TRBV19 and TRBJ1-1; D is unclear. This CDR3 region has 14 residues. Per the germline V gene, CDR1 is LNHDA and CDR2 is SQIVND (reference sequence). V was shortened by 6 bases and J by 5 bases, with 16 bases between the two germline ends. CDR3 residues: CASRRGQAETEAFL. The CDR3 nucleotides read TGTGCCAGTAGGAGAGGGCAGGCTGAGACTGAAGCTTTCCTT.

Comment on this clonotype: A much larger clone lies one base from this, so it may be a read error. V and J are TRBV7-9 and TRBJ1-1; tentative D call: TRBD1 (5 bases). Germline V gene data show CDR1 as SEHNR and CDR2 as FQNEAQ (reference sequence). This CDR3 has 14 residues. V was pared by 5 bases and J by 0 bases, with 10 bases between. CDR3 nucleotide sequence: TGTGCCAGCAGCCCGGGACTGGTGAACACTGAAGCTTTCTTT. This sequence encodes CASSPGLVNTEAFF. Full variable domain (missing parts from reference TRBV7-9 and TRBJ1-1): DTGVSQNPRHKITKRGQNVTFRCDPISEHNRLYWYRQTLGQGPEFLTYFQNEAQLEKSRLLSDRFSAERPKGSFSTLEIQRTEQGDSAMYLCASSPGLVNTEAFFGQGTRLTVV.

This clonotype was recorded only once. The V and J genes are TRBV25-1 and TRBJ1-1; a weak D match, TRBD1 (6 bases). The germline gives CDR1 MGHDK, CDR2 SYGVNS. The CDR3 runs to 14 residues. V dropped 8 bases and J dropped 7 bases, with 20 bases sitting between them. The CDR3 DNA sequence: TGTGCCAGCGTCGCTCAGGGGCTAGGTGGTGAAGCTTTCTTT. This gives the protein CASVAQGLGGEAFF.

The chain uses TRBV7-2 and TRBJ1-4; no clear D gene. Germline loops: CDR1 SGHTA, CDR2 FQGNSA. Deletions cut 3 bases from V and 7 bases from J, with 12 bases between. The CDR3 runs 14 residues. The CDR3 here is CASSFRLGSEKLFF. CDR3 nucleotides: TGTGCCAGCAGCTTCAGGCTGGGATCTGAAAAACTGTTTTTT.

This clonotype has a count of ten or more. The chain has TRBV7-8 and TRBJ2-7, with 7 bases aligning to TRBD2. CDR3 size: 15 residues. Trimming cost V 4 bases and J 0 bases; bases outside gene matches: 6. Germline loops: CDR1 SGHVS, CDR2 FQNEAQ. CDR3 protein: CASSWLAESSYEQYF. The DNA of the CDR3 is TGTGCCAGCAGCTGGCTAGCGGAGAGCTCCTACGAGCAGTACTTC.

Ten or more counts support this clonotype. The chain couples TRBV28 to TRBJ1-6; D unclear. This CDR3 has 12 amino acids. The V and J ends lost 8 bases and 13 bases respectively, with 15 bases between them. The germline CDR1 and CDR2 sequences are MDHEN and SYDVKM. The CDR3: CASQGGMRPLHF. The DNA for the CDR3 is TGTGCCAGCCAAGGCGGGATGCGTCCCCTCCACTTT.

This chain joins TRBV6-5 and TRBJ2-5; D not resolved. The CDR3 is 15 residues long. Trimming took off 0 bases at V and 4 bases at J, with 12 bases between the two ends. Per germline, CDR1 MNHEY and CDR2 SVGAGI. CDR3 nucleotide sequence: TGTGCCAGCAGTTACTCGGGCCCTTCGCTAGAGACCCAGTACTTC. Encoded protein: CASSYSGPSLETQYF.

This sequence joins TRBV25-1 and TRBJ2-7, with D possibly being TRBD1 (5 bases). This CDR3 region has 13 residues. V lost 5 bases, J lost 3 bases, and 11 bases lay in between. Germline assignment: CDR1 MGHDK and CDR2 SYGVNS. The CDR3 reads CASSPTRVYEQYF. CDR3 sequence (DNA): TGTGCCAGCAGTCCAACCAGGGTCTACGAGCAGTACTTC.

This clonotype has only one observation. A much bigger clone sits one base away, suggesting this may be a read error. This chain connects TRBV12-3 or TRBV12-4 to TRBJ1-2; no clear D. CDR3 length: 12 amino acids. For the CDR3, the DNA is TGTGCCAGCAGCTTAGCAGACCGCGTCTACGCCTTC. Its translation: CASSLADRVYAF.

This clonotype was observed a few times. Its ends do not fully match the called genes, so a read error is possible. V usage is TRBV7-2 and J usage is TRBJ1-1; tentative D call: TRBD1 (5 bases). The CDR3 is 16 amino acids. The V gene's germline CDR1 is SGHTA and CDR2 FQGNSA. In DNA, the CDR3 is TGTGCCAGCAGTTTAGGAAGGGGATATGGCGGCACTGAAGCTTTCTTT. Its protein product is CASSLGRGYGGTEAFF. Drawing the rest from reference TRBV7-2 and TRBJ1-1, the complete variable domain is GAGVSQSPSNKVTEKGKDVELRCDPISGHTALYWYRQSLGQGLEFLIYFQGNSAPDKSGLPSDRFSAERTGGSVSTLTIQRTQQEDSAVYLCASSLGRGYGGTEAFFGQGTRLTVV.

The chain has TRBV7-3 and TRBJ1-5; 8 nucleotides agree with TRBD1. The CDR3 consists of 18 residues. Germline lookup yields CDR1 SGHTA and CDR2 FQGTGA. V was clipped by 4 bases and J by 3 bases; unmatched bases: 14. CDR3 residues: CASSSIPGQEGPNQPQHF. CDR3 nucleotides: TGTGCCAGCAGCTCGATTCCGGGACAGGAAGGGCCCAATCAGCCCCAGCATTTT.

The genes are TRBV29-1 and TRBJ1-1; no firm D call. This CDR3 is 12 amino acids long. CDR1 SQVTM and CDR2 ANQGSEA come from the germline V gene. Trimming left V 4 bases short and J 1 base short, with 7 bases between. The CDR3 is CSVVWRNTEAFF. For the CDR3, the DNA is TGCAGCGTTGTCTGGCGGAACACTGAAGCTTTCTTT.

The V and J genes are TRBV29-1 and TRBJ2-2, with D possibly matching TRBD1 (6 bases). V dropped 8 bases and J dropped 0 bases, with 10 bases sitting between them. CDR3 size: 13 residues. CDR1 is SQVTM, CDR2 ANQGSEA, per germline. DNA of the CDR3: TGCAGCCCCGGGACAACGAACACCGGGGAGCTGTTTTTT. This encodes CSPGTTNTGELFF.

There are a few counts of this clonotype. CDR3 coding DNA: TGTGCCAGCACGCCTTCGGGGACAGCTGGAGGTGGCTACACCTTC. Its protein product is CASTPSGTAGGGYTF. This chain joins TRBV14 and TRBJ1-2, with 7 positions matching TRBD1. The germline gives CDR1 SGHDN, CDR2 FVKESK. V gave up 7 bases and J gave up 7 bases; unmatched junction bases: 15. The CDR3 is 15 residues long.